The source of this T cell receptor (beta chain) is a study of blood T cell repertoires in COVID-19. Assay: immunoSEQ multiplex PCR; the TCRdb copy retains only in-frame clones and omits some. The sample holds about 320,000 clones; 85% are singletons and the top ten take 7.2%. Trimming cost V 1 base and J 4 bases, with 12 bases left between them. This CDR3 region has 14 residues. Germline V gives CDR1 SGHTS, CDR2 YDEGEE. The rearrangement links TRBV5-8 to TRBJ2-7; weak D call: TRBD2 (5 bases). Specimen: peripheral blood. The origin of this receptor is a human donor in a cohort sampled during active COVID-19. Here the CDR3 DNA reads TGTGCCAGCAGCTTGTCGCCAGGACTTTACGAGCAGTACTTC. Its translation is CASSLSPGLYEQYF.